These T cell receptor beta chains were read from a single sample in a study of patients and donors after allogeneic stem cell transplantation. TCRdb recomputed calls from the RT-PCR reads with MiXCR, one row per CDR3 protein. The sample has approximately 160,000 distinct CDR3 sequences; 30% are singletons. The sequenced material came from blood, either unsorted or a sorted T cell fraction (not recorded which). These receptors originate from a human donor who was either an allogeneic HSCT recipient or a stem cell or donor lymphocyte infusion donor (not recorded which). It is not recorded whose cells these are; they may come from a transplant donor. The CDR3 runs from the conserved cysteine through the conserved F or W. D genes are given only for firm matches. Clone size is not always given. Where it is, it says once, few, many or a class for expanded clones.

-	-	TRBV5-1	TRBJ2-1	CASSSSRDSYRDSLF	TGCGCCAGCAGCTCGTCCCGGGACAGTTACCGGGACTCCCTCTTC
-	TRBD2	TRBV5-1	TRBJ2-1	CASTTSGTALGQFF	TGCGCCAGCACCACTAGCGGAACAGCACTCGGGCAGTTCTTC
-	-	TRBV12-3/TRBV12-4	TRBJ2-2	CASSGVRELFF	TGTGCCAGCAGTGGTGTTAGGGAGCTGTTTTTT
many	-	TRBV5-1	TRBJ1-2	CASSLDSGYTF	TGCGCCAGCAGCCTGGACAGCGGCTACACCTTC
once	-	TRBV7-8	TRBJ1-2	CASSLVGSPYGYTF	TGTGCCAGCAGCCTAGTCGGCAGTCCCTATGGCTACACCTTC
few	TRBD2	TRBV24-1	TRBJ2-1	CATSDAGLAGSEQFF	TGTGCCACCAGTGATGCGGGACTAGCGGGCTCTGAGCAGTTCTTC
many	TRBD1	TRBV27	TRBJ2-1	CASSLQGANEQFF	TGTGCCAGCAGCCTACAGGGGGCTAATGAGCAGTTCTTC
few	TRBD1	TRBV14	TRBJ1-4	CASSPRTGLEKLFF	TGTGCCAGCAGCCCACGGACAGGGCTTGAAAAACTGTTTTTT
few	TRBD1	TRBV2	TRBJ1-1	CASTGQGDTEAFF	TGTGCCAGCACTGGACAGGGGGACACTGAAGCTTTCTTT
few	-	TRBV29-1	TRBJ2-5	CSVEDRKGAPDTQYF	TGCAGCGTTGAAGATCGGAAAGGGGCCCCCGACACCCAGTACTTC
few	-	TRBV4-2	TRBJ1-6	CASSQDKGMNYSPLHF	TGTGCCAGCAGCCAAGATAAAGGGATGAACTATTCACCCCTCCACTTT
-	-	TRBV4-2	TRBJ2-2	CASSQDPGPSNTGELFF	TGTGCCAGCAGCCAGGACCCGGGACCATCGAACACCGGGGAGCTGTTTTTT
few	-	TRBV29-1	TRBJ1-2	CSVDEHLEHGYTF	TGCAGCGTTGATGAACACCTGGAGCATGGCTACACCTTC
-	TRBD1	TRBV7-9	TRBJ2-1	CASSLATGVNEQFF	TGTGCCAGCAGCCTAGCGACAGGGGTTAATGAGCAGTTCTTC
-	-	TRBV29-1	TRBJ2-3	CSVELALLEAHTDTQYF	TGCAGCGTTGAGCTAGCGTTATTGGAGGCACACACAGATACGCAGTATTTT
few	-	TRBV21-1	TRBJ1-5	CASSIPGTVNQPQHF	TGTGCCAGCAGCATTCCCGGGACAGTTAATCAGCCCCAGCATTTT
many	-	TRBV11-2	TRBJ1-3	CASSLGSLGNTIYF	TGTGCCAGCAGCTTAGGGAGCCTTGGAAACACCATATATTTT
-	TRBD1	TRBV7-9	TRBJ1-6	CASSRTGGIAYNSPLHF	TGTGCCAGCAGCCGGACAGGGGGTATAGCTTATAATTCACCCCTCCACTTT
few	TRBD1	TRBV30	TRBJ1-3	CAWSALQGAMGNTIYF	TGTGCCTGGAGTGCCTTACAGGGGGCGATGGGAAACACCATATATTTT
few	-	TRBV12-3/TRBV12-4	TRBJ1-2	CASSFGRPNYGYTF	TGTGCCAGCAGTTTTGGCAGACCGAACTATGGCTACACCTTC
few	TRBD2	TRBV29-1	TRBJ2-3	CSVVGGRGSQDTQYF	TGCAGCGTTGTTGGCGGGAGGGGATCACAAGATACGCAGTATTTT
-	TRBD1	TRBV6-5	TRBJ2-1	CASSRQGYNEQFF	TGTGCCAGCAGTCGACAGGGATACAATGAGCAGTTCTTC
many	-	TRBV7-8	TRBJ1-4	CASTLRGVGEKLFF	TGTGCCAGCACCCTTAGGGGGGTAGGCGAAAAACTGTTTTTT
few	-	TRBV4-1	TRBJ1-1	CASSSPSPEAFF	TGCGCCAGCAGCTCACCAAGCCCTGAAGCTTTCTTT
few	TRBD2	TRBV6-2/TRBV6-3	TRBJ2-7	CASRTPLAGYEQYF	TGTGCCAGCAGGACACCTCTAGCGGGCTACGAGCAGTACTTC
many	-	TRBV10-3	TRBJ1-1	CAIRQGTTEAFF	TGTGCCATCAGACAGGGTACCACTGAAGCTTTCTTT
few	TRBD1	TRBV14	TRBJ1-1	CASSQAGGEVGTEAFF	TGTGCCAGCAGCCAAGCAGGGGGGGAGGTGGGCACTGAAGCTTTCTTT
few	-	TRBV9	TRBJ2-7	CASSVAQGFYEQYF	TGTGCCAGCAGCGTAGCCCAGGGATTCTACGAGCAGTACTTC
few	-	TRBV20-1	TRBJ2-1	CSARVVGLHDNEQFF	TGCAGTGCTAGAGTTGTTGGACTACACGATAATGAGCAGTTCTTC
many	TRBD1	TRBV12-3/TRBV12-4	TRBJ1-5	CASRSTGGGPQHF	TGTGCCAGCAGATCGACAGGGGGCGGGCCCCAGCATTTT
many	TRBD1	TRBV10-2	TRBJ1-1	CASSDRGRGVNTEAFF	TGCGCCAGCAGTGACAGGGGGAGAGGGGTGAACACTGAAGCTTTCTTT
-	-	TRBV10-3	TRBJ2-7	CAISESAGRLDEQYF	TGTGCCATCAGTGAGTCGGCGGGACGGTTGGACGAGCAGTACTTC